These 20 T cell receptor beta chains came from one sample sequenced in a study of shared clonotypes between healthy human individuals. Method: immunoSEQ multiplex PCR; TCRdb's copy keeps in-frame clones and lacks some. Of hundreds of thousands of clones listed, approximately 79% are singletons. Source material: memory CD4+ T cells sorted from blood. Subset meaning: CD45RA-negative fraction. Receptors were obtained from a woman aged 25 to 39 in good health.

V gene TRBV27 combines with J gene TRBJ2-1; 7 nucleotides line up with TRBD1. Trimming at V came to 6 bases and at J to 8 bases, leaving 10 bases not matched to a gene. The CDR3 is 14 residues long. Germline V CDR1 and CDR2: MNHEY, SMNVEV (reference sequence). The CDR3 bases are TGTGCCAGCAGCCTAAAGACAGGGTGGGATGAGCAGTTCTTC. This sequence encodes CASSLKTGWDEQFF.

The chain is built from TRBV11-2 and TRBJ2-3; perhaps TRBD1 as D (5 bases). Germline V CDR1 and CDR2: SGHAT, FQNNGV. The CDR3 totals 15 residues. V was pared by 5 bases and J by 3 bases, with 15 bases between. This CDR3 reads CASSTRQFGTDTQYF. The CDR3, as DNA: TGTGCCAGCAGCACCCGACAGTTTGGTACAGATACGCAGTATTTT.

This clone was recorded only once. The CDR3 nucleotides read TGCGCCAGTAGGACTAGCGGTCACAATGAGCAGTTCTTC. Translated, it gives CASRTSGHNEQFF. The chain carries TRBV5-1 and TRBJ2-1, with 10 bases lining up with TRBD2. Looked up from germline, CDR1 is SGHRS and CDR2 is YFSETQ. J gave up 5 bases and V 8 bases, and 4 bases lay outside the gene matches. The CDR3 covers 13 residues.

The V gene is TRBV4-1, the J gene TRBJ2-7, with D maybe TRBD2 (5 bases). Deletions cut 2 bases from V and 3 bases from J, with 14 bases between. The CDR3 covers 15 residues. Germline V CDR1 and CDR2: MGHRA, YSYEKL. CDR3 sequence (DNA): TGCGCCAGCAGCCAACAGTTAGGCGGGTACTACGAGCAGTACTTC. Its protein is CASSQQLGGYYEQYF.

V gene TRBV13 combines with J gene TRBJ2-3; D not certain. Germline V CDR1 and CDR2: PRHDT, FYEKMQ (reference sequence). Trimming took 7 bases from V and 2 from J, leaving 13 bases between them. This CDR3 spans 14 amino acids. CDR3 in DNA: TGTGCCAGCACCTTCCGGGTCAACACAGATACGCAGTATTTT. Translated: CASTFRVNTDTQYF.

The rearrangement joins TRBV19 to TRBJ1-1; 9 nucleotides line up with TRBD1. The J segment lost 0 bases and the V segment lost 9 bases, leaving 14 bases of the junction unmatched. The germline CDR1 and CDR2 sequences are LNHDA and SQIVND (reference sequence). The CDR3 is 17 amino acids. CDR3 protein: CARGGQGSVWVNTEAFF. DNA for the CDR3: TGTGCCAGGGGGGGACAGGGAAGTGTGTGGGTGAACACTGAAGCTTTCTTT.

The chain uses TRBV7-9 and TRBJ2-2; a weak D match, TRBD1 (6 bases). The CDR3 has 15 residues. V lost 3 bases and J 3 bases, leaving 11 bases between the germline ends. Germline assignment: CDR1 SEHNR and CDR2 FQNEAQ (reference sequence). This chain's CDR3 is CASSFISGDTGELFF. The CDR3 DNA sequence: TGTGCCAGCAGCTTTATATCAGGGGACACCGGGGAGCTGTTTTTT.

The V call is TRBV2, the J call TRBJ2-5, with D possibly TRBD2 on 5 matching bases. The germline V gene has CDR1 SNHLY and CDR2 FYNNEI. The germline V and J ends were trimmed by 6 bases and 4 bases, with 15 bases remaining between them. The CDR3 has 14 amino acids. The CDR3 nucleotides are TGTGCCAGCAGCAGAGCGGAATATCGAGAGACCCAGTACTTC. This sequence encodes CASSRAEYRETQYF.

The chain is built from TRBV19 and TRBJ2-7, with D perhaps TRBD1 or TRBD2 (6 bases each). The germline V gene has CDR1 LNHDA and CDR2 SQIVND (reference sequence). The CDR3 has 15 amino acids. V was pared by 0 bases and J by 3 bases, with 12 bases between. CDR3 amino acids: CASSIEGGPHYEQYF. The DNA for the CDR3 is TGTGCCAGTAGTATAGAAGGGGGGCCCCACTACGAGCAGTACTTC.

The CDR3 loop is CASSRQGVGYEQYF. CDR3 DNA sequence: TGTGCCAGCAGTAGACAGGGGGTTGGCTACGAGCAGTACTTC. The genes are TRBV2 and TRBJ2-7; 9 bases are a match to TRBD1. V lost 5 bases and J lost 3; bases outside the gene matches: 5. CDR3 length equals 14 residues. CDR1 and CDR2 (germline): SNHLY, FYNNEI.

As to this clone: This CDR3 is also generated by other DNA sequences in the sample. The chain joins TRBV27 to TRBJ2-3; D is unclear. Per the germline V gene, CDR1 is MNHEY and CDR2 is SMNVEV (reference sequence). The germline V and J ends were trimmed by 6 bases and 6 bases, with 7 bases remaining between them. This CDR3 has 11 amino acids. CDR3 nucleotide sequence: TGTGCCAGCAGCTTCCAGGATACGCAGTATTTT. Protein product: CASSFQDTQYF.

J is TRBJ1-1 and V is TRBV7-6; a possible D gene is TRBD1 (5 bases). The CDR3 contains 13 residues. The germline V gene has CDR1 SGHVS and CDR2 FNYEAQ. The V and J ends lost 5 bases and 3 bases respectively, with 10 bases between them. The CDR3 coding sequence is TGTGCCAGCAGCAGTATCAGGGACACTGAAGCTTTCTTT. Translation: CASSSIRDTEAFF.

This rearrangement joins TRBV6-5 to TRBJ2-7; maybe TRBD2 (6 bases). Deletions cut 7 bases from V and 1 base from J, with 14 bases between. This CDR3 contains 14 residues. Germline V lookup: CDR1 MNHEY, CDR2 SVGAGI. As DNA, the CDR3 is TGTGCCAGCAAGGGACTTGGTAATTCCTACGAGCAGTACTTC. It encodes CASKGLGNSYEQYF.

The chain joins TRBV29-1 to TRBJ2-5; 10 nucleotides align to TRBD2. CDR3 length: 14 amino acids. The V segment lost 7 bases and the J segment 0 bases; nucleotides outside the gene matches: 5. The germline gives CDR1 SQVTM, CDR2 ANQGSEA. CDR3 nucleotides: TGCAGCGCGCTAGCGGGAGAGTACCAAGAGACCCAGTACTTC. This gives the protein CSALAGEYQETQYF.

The J gene is TRBJ2-7, the V gene TRBV21-1; the table assigns TRBD2, which was not confirmed against the DNA. TRBV21-1 is given as a pseudogene. CDR3 length: 19 amino acids. CDR3 bases: TGTGCCAGCAGCAAAGCCGGGGGACTAGCGGGAAACCTGGTAACCGAGCAGTACTTC. Protein product: CASSKAGGLAGNLVTEQYF.

This CDR3 reads CASSVIPADSNGNTIYF. The CDR3 nucleotides are TGTGCCAGCAGCGTAATCCCCGCCGACTCGAATGGAAACACCATATATTTT. This sequence joins TRBV9 and TRBJ1-3; D call uncertain. The CDR3 is made up of 17 amino acids. CDR1 SGDLS and CDR2 YYNGEE come from the germline V gene. Trimming cost V 1 base and J 3 bases, with 17 bases left between them. The complete variable domain, with remaining parts taken from reference TRBV9 and TRBJ1-3, reads DSGVTQTPKHLITATGQRVTLRCSPRSGDLSVYWYQQSLDQGLQFLIQYYNGEERAKGNILERFSAQQFPDLHSELNLSSLELGDSALYFCASSVIPADSNGNTIYFGEGSWLTVV.

This clone was picked up one time. The J gene is TRBJ1-5, the V gene TRBV19; D is unclear. The germline gives CDR1 LNHDA, CDR2 SQIVND (reference sequence). V was trimmed by 5 bases and J by 1 base, leaving 15 bases between them. This CDR3 has 16 amino acids. The CDR3 DNA reads as TGTGCCAGTAGTCCTAACCCAATGGGGAGCAATCAGCCCCAGCATTTT. This codes for CASSPNPMGSNQPQHF.

CDR3 residues: CASSLRGYEQYF. The CDR3 nucleotides are TGTGCCAGCAGCTTACGAGGCTACGAGCAGTACTTC. The chain carries TRBV7-6 and TRBJ2-7; D ambiguous. The V and J ends lost 2 bases and 3 bases respectively, with 5 bases between them. The CDR3 sequence is 12 residues long. Looked up from germline, CDR1 is SGHVS and CDR2 is FNYEAQ.

The rearrangement uses TRBV7-6 and TRBJ2-2; tentative D call: TRBD2 (6 bases). Trimming removed 1 base from V and 2 bases from J, with 11 bases in between. Germline-derived CDR1 and CDR2 are SGHVS and FNYEAQ. The CDR3 extends over 16 amino acids. CDR3 DNA sequence: TGTGCCAGCAGCTTAGGTTTCGGGACTAACACCGGGGAGCTGTTTTTT. It is translated as CASSLGFGTNTGELFF.

This chain joins TRBV7-3 and TRBJ2-7, with 13 bases lining up with TRBD2. V lost 3 bases, J lost 2 bases, and 7 bases stayed unmatched. CDR1 and CDR2 (germline): SGHTA, FQGTGA. The CDR3 loop spans 17 amino acids. The CDR3 reads CASSLPGTSGTPYEQYF. The DNA of the CDR3 is TGTGCCAGCAGCTTGCCCGGGACTAGCGGGACCCCCTACGAGCAGTACTTC.